These 13 T cell receptor beta chains share one sample of origin, sequenced in a study of blood T cell repertoires in COVID-19. Sequencing was performed with immunoSEQ multiplex PCR; in TCRdb, only in-frame clones are kept and a portion is missing. This table holds roughly 200,000 clones, roughly 80% found once. Sequenced material: peripheral blood. Every receptor here comes from a woman between 65 and 79 years old with acute or convalescent COVID-19.

V usage is TRBV25-1 and J usage is TRBJ1-4; 7 bases line up with TRBD1. V was pared by 4 bases and J by 3 bases, with 2 bases of the junction left unmatched. The CDR3 is 14 amino acids. Germline values: CDR1 MGHDK, CDR2 SYGVNS. CDR3 protein: CASSVGTANEKLFF. The CDR3 bases are TGTGCCAGCAGTGTTGGGACAGCTAATGAAAAACTGTTTTTT.

This clone was observed once. The genes are TRBV5-5 and TRBJ1-4, with D possibly TRBD1 on 5 matching bases. There are 15 residues in the CDR3. Germline V gene sequence: CDR1 SGHKS, CDR2 YYEKEE (reference sequence). V was cut by 4 bases and J by 8 bases, with 18 bases left in between. CDR3 coding DNA: TGTGCCAGCAGCGGTAGCCTGCAGGGAGGGGAAAAACTGTTTTTT. Protein sequence: CASSGSLQGGEKLFF. Based on the CDR3 plus reference TRBV5-5 and TRBJ1-4, the full variable domain is DAGVTQSPTHLIKTRGQQVTLRCSPISGHKSVSWYQQVLGQGPQFIFQYYEKEERGRGNFPDRFSARQFPNYSSELNVNALLLGDSALYLCASSGSLQGGEKLFFGSGTQLSVL.

This clone was seen just once. DNA of the CDR3: TGCAGCGTTGTGACTAGCGGGAGCTCTGAGACCCAGTACTTC. Amino acid sequence: CSVVTSGSSETQYF. The chain carries TRBV29-1 and TRBJ2-5, with 12 bases that match TRBD2. CDR1 SQVTM and CDR2 ANQGSEA come from the germline V gene. This CDR3 is 14 amino acids long. The trim removed 4 bases at V and 5 bases at J, leaving 5 bases unmatched. The full variable domain, with the rest looked up from reference TRBV29-1 and TRBJ2-5, is SAVISQKPSRDICQRGTSLTIQCQVDSQVTMMFWYRQQPGQSLTLIATANQGSEATYESGFVIDKFPISRPNLTFSTLTVSNMSPEDSSIYLCSVVTSGSSETQYFGPGTRLLVL.

CDR3 loop: CASSVLTGADNSPLHF. CDR3 nucleotides: TGTGCCAGCAGCGTCCTAACAGGGGCGGATAATTCACCCCTCCACTTT. This sequence joins TRBV7-9 and TRBJ1-6; 7 bases match TRBD1. CDR3 size: 16 residues. Germline values: CDR1 SEHNR, CDR2 FQNEAQ (reference sequence). V was clipped by 5 bases and J by 5 bases; unmatched bases: 9.

This chain connects TRBV28 to TRBJ2-1, with 9 bases aligning to TRBD2. The germline V gene has CDR1 MDHEN and CDR2 SYDVKM. With 5 bases clipped from V and 6 bases from J, the junction kept 8 bases outside the gene matches. The CDR3 is made up of 15 amino acids. This chain's CDR3 is CASSRLAVKVNEQFF. CDR3 nucleotide sequence: TGTGCCAGCAGTAGACTAGCGGTTAAGGTCAATGAGCAGTTCTTC. The variable domain in full, with the rest retrieved from reference TRBV28 and TRBJ2-1, is DVKVTQSSRYLVKRTGEKVFLECVQDMDHENMFWYRQDPGLGLRLIYFSYDVKMKEKGDIPEGYSVSREKKERFSLILESASTNQTSMYLCASSRLAVKVNEQFFGPGTRLTVL.

This chain joins TRBV19 and TRBJ1-5, with 7 bases matching TRBD1. This CDR3 region has 19 residues. In germline, CDR1 is LNHDA, CDR2 SQIVND (reference sequence). J lost 2 bases, V lost 4 bases, and 17 bases had no gene match. The CDR3 reads CASSNTGDTYLVRNQPQHF. In nucleotides, the CDR3 is TGTGCCAGTAGTAACACAGGGGACACCTACCTTGTGCGCAATCAGCCCCAGCATTTT.

CDR3 sequence (DNA): TGTGCCAGCAGTGCCCCCGGGACAGTGCAGCAGCCCCAGCATTTT. Translated, it gives CASSAPGTVQQPQHF. The chain recombines TRBV2 with TRBJ1-5, with 7 bases aligning to TRBD1. After removal of 4 bases from V and 7 bases from J, the junction contained 10 bases not matched to a gene. The CDR3 covers 15 residues. CDR1 is SNHLY, CDR2 FYNNEI, per germline.

The gene calls are TRBV5-1 and TRBJ2-1; 8 bases agree with TRBD2. This CDR3 comprises 17 residues. With 4 bases clipped from V and 0 bases from J, the junction kept 9 bases outside the gene matches. Germline CDR1 and CDR2: SGHRS and YFSETQ. The CDR3 is CASSLGLASSSYNEQFF. The DNA for the CDR3 is TGCGCCAGCAGCCTAGGACTAGCCTCGAGCTCCTACAATGAGCAGTTCTTC.

The gene calls are TRBV15 and TRBJ1-4; TRBD1 aligns across 7 bases. CDR3 length equals 15 residues. Germline V gene data show CDR1 as LNHNV and CDR2 as YYDKDF (reference sequence). J was trimmed by 3 bases and V by 5 bases; bases with no gene match: 6. The CDR3: CATSPQGLANEKLFF. DNA for the CDR3: TGTGCCACCAGCCCACAGGGGTTGGCTAATGAAAAACTGTTTTTT.

The chain recombines TRBV19 with TRBJ2-2, with D possibly matching TRBD1 (5 bases). The CDR3 is 15 residues long. CDR1 and CDR2 (germline): LNHDA, SQIVND (reference sequence). Trimming shortened V by 9 bases and J by 4 bases, and 18 bases separated the two germline ends. CDR3: CASEPKTVSTGELFF. The CDR3 bases are TGTGCCAGCGAACCTAAGACAGTTAGCACCGGGGAGCTGTTTTTT.

The chain combines TRBV27 with TRBJ2-1; possibly TRBD2 for D (6 bases). V was shortened by 3 bases and J by 6 bases, with 18 bases between the two germline ends. The CDR3 loop spans 16 amino acids. Germline V gene sequence: CDR1 MNHEY, CDR2 SMNVEV (reference sequence). CDR3 amino acids: CASSFRGTLSGNEQFF. The CDR3 DNA reads as TGTGCCAGCAGTTTTCGCGGGACTCTCTCGGGCAATGAGCAGTTCTTC.

The chain recombines TRBV30 with TRBJ1-3; the D gene is possibly TRBD1 (6 bases). The V gene lost 1 base and the J gene lost 5 bases, with 18 bases spanning the gap. Per germline, CDR1 GTSNPN and CDR2 SVGIG (reference sequence). The CDR3 is 16 amino acids. CDR3 protein: CAWSALARTVRNTIYF. In DNA, the CDR3 is TGTGCCTGGAGTGCCCTGGCCCGGACAGTGAGAAACACCATATATTTT. Together with reference TRBV30 and TRBJ1-3, the CDR3 gives the full variable domain: SQTIHQWPATLVQPVGSPLSLECTVEGTSNPNLYWYRQAAGRGLQLLFYSVGIGQISSEVPQNLSASRPQDRQFILSSKKLLLSDSGFYLCAWSALARTVRNTIYFGEGSWLTVV.

This clone has only a few counts. The rearrangement uses TRBV24-1 and TRBJ2-7, with 9 bases matching TRBD1. The J segment lost 3 bases and the V segment lost 5 bases, leaving 7 bases of the junction unmatched. This CDR3 spans 15 amino acids. CDR1 is KGHDR and CDR2 is SFDVKD in the germline V gene. The CDR3 protein is CATSAKTGGGYEQYF. The CDR3 DNA sequence: TGTGCCACCAGTGCAAAGACAGGGGGAGGCTACGAGCAGTACTTC.